These T cell receptor beta chains were read from a single sample in a study of persistence of HIV-infected CD4 T cells. Data came from immunoSEQ multiplex PCR; TCRdb stores just in-frame clones and leaves some out. The repertoire has some 49,000 clones, 90% of them found once; the top ten carry about 3.5%. For these receptors, no antigen is known. The sample here was CD4+ T cells sorted from PBMCs after approximately 19-hour stimulation, taken from a patient who received antiretroviral therapy. These receptor sequences come from an adult woman with HIV who was CMV-seropositive. The CDR3 runs from the conserved cysteine through the conserved F or W. D genes are given only for firm matches. Clone size is not always given. Where it is, it says once, few, many or a class for expanded clones.

TRBV7-8	.	.	TRBJ2-7	TGTGCCAGCAGCTTAGACACGAGCGGTAGCTCCTACGAGCAGTACTTC	CASSLDTSGSSYEQYF
TRBV7-2	once	.	TRBJ1-3	TGTGCCAGCAGCTTACGTCCCGAACCCCCTGGAAACACCATATATTTT	CASSLRPEPPGNTIYF
TRBV5-1	.	TRBD2	TRBJ2-7	TGCGCCAGCAAGGGGTCGGGGACTAGCGGGCCGTGGTCCTACGAGCAGTACTTC	CASKGSGTSGPWSYEQYF
TRBV14	.	.	TRBJ1-2	TGTGCCAGCAGCCTCCACAGGGAAAACGGCTACACCTTC	CASSLHRENGYTF
TRBV5-1	.	.	TRBJ2-6	TGCGCCAGCAGCTTGACAGGGAGCTCTGGGGCCAACGTCCTGACTTTC	CASSLTGSSGANVLTF
TRBV27	.	.	TRBJ2-2	TGTGCCAGCAGTTCCGACGGGGGCTCTGCTTTGAGTCCCGGGGAGCTGTTTTTT	CASSSDGGSALSPGELFF
TRBV7-8	.	TRBD2	TRBJ2-7	TGTGCCAGCAGCCCACTAGCGGGGGAGGACGAGCAGTACTTC	CASSPLAGEDEQYF
TRBV28	.	.	TRBJ1-2	TGTGCCAGCAGCTCACACGTAAACTATGGCTACACCTTC	CASSSHVNYGYTF
TRBV11-2	few	.	TRBJ2-1	TGTGCCAGCAGCTTAGATGGGGCTAGCTTTACAAGCTCCTACAATGAGCAGTTCTTC	CASSLDGASFTSSYNEQFF
TRBV7-9	.	.	TRBJ1-1	TGTGCCAGCAGTAAGGAGATGGGCACTGAAGCTTTCTTT	CASSKEMGTEAFF
TRBV29-1	.	TRBD1	TRBJ1-1	TGCAGCTCTCGAGGGGACAGGGTTGGAAAGAACACTGAAGCTTTCTTT	CSSRGDRVGKNTEAFF
TRBV19	.	.	TRBJ2-1	TGTGCCAGTAGTATGACACGGTACAATGAGCAGTTCTTC	CASSMTRYNEQFF
TRBV6-5	.	.	TRBJ2-1	TGTGCCAGCAGTTACTCGGGCTGGGGGGAGCAGTTCTTC	CASSYSGWGEQFF
TRBV2	.	TRBD1	TRBJ2-5	TGTGCCAGCCGAAGACAGGGGTTCAATCAAGCCCAAGAGACCCAGTACTTC	CASRRQGFNQAQETQYF
TRBV19	.	TRBD1	TRBJ2-1	TGTGCCAGTAGTCTCCGGGACAGGGCTTACAATGAGCAGTTCTTC	CASSLRDRAYNEQFF
TRBV9	medium-sized	.	TRBJ1-6	TGTGCCAGCAGCGTAAAGGCGATGGCTAATTCACCCCTCCACTTT	CASSVKAMANSPLHF
TRBV12-3/TRBV12-4	.	.	TRBJ2-7	TGTGCCAGCAGCCACACGGACGTCTACGAGCAGTACTTC	CASSHTDVYEQYF
TRBV5-1	.	.	TRBJ2-7	TGCGCCAGCAGCTTGGAGTGGGGCTACGAGCAGTACTTC	CASSLEWGYEQYF
TRBV27	.	.	TRBJ2-1	TGTGCCAGCCAAGGACGGACATACAATGAGCAGTTCTTC	CASQGRTYNEQFF
TRBV2	.	.	TRBJ2-1	TGTGCCAGCAGAGGACTATCGGTTGAGCAGTTCTTC	CASRGLSVEQFF
TRBV3-1/TRBV3-2	.	.	TRBJ1-1	TGTGCCAGCAGCCCGGCCGGGGGTTGGACTGAAGCTTTCTTT	CASSPAGGWTEAFF
TRBV28	.	TRBD1	TRBJ2-7	TGTGCCAGCAGTTCGGGACAGTGGGAGTTAGGGTACGAGCAGTACTTC	CASSSGQWELGYEQYF
TRBV10-3	once	.	TRBJ1-3	TGTGCCATCAGTGAGTCTCAGGTTCCTACTGGAAACACCATATATTTT	CAISESQVPTGNTIYF
TRBV5-4	.	.	TRBJ2-7	TGTGCCAGCAGCTTGTCTAGCAGCTCCTACGAGCAGTACTTC	CASSLSSSSYEQYF
TRBV6-4	.	.	TRBJ2-7	TGTGCCGGCCCCCCTCGGCGATACGAGCAGTACTTC	CAGPPRRYEQYF
TRBV6-5	.	.	TRBJ2-1	TGTGCCAGCAGTAGGGGGACCAGAGGTAATGAGCAGTTCTTC	CASSRGTRGNEQFF
TRBV3-1/TRBV3-2	.	.	TRBJ1-5	TGTGCCAGCAGCCAGGGGGGGCGGCATCAGCCCCAGCATTTT	CASSQGGRHQPQHF
TRBV7-6	.	.	TRBJ1-1	TGTGCCAGCAGACGTGTGTTAGACACTGAAGCTTTCTTT	CASRRVLDTEAFF
TRBV6-5	.	TRBD1	TRBJ2-7	TGTGCCAGCAGCTTCCGACCGGGACAGGGTTACGAGCAGTACTTC	CASSFRPGQGYEQYF
TRBV3-1/TRBV3-2	.	.	TRBJ2-1	TGTGCCAGCAGCCAATTTCACGAGCAGTTCTTC	CASSQFHEQFF
TRBV6-5	.	.	TRBJ2-1	TGTGCCAGCGGACTTTACAATGAGCAGTTCTTC	CASGLYNEQFF
TRBV5-1	.	.	TRBJ2-7	TGCGCCAGCAGCTTGATGGGGAGCTACGAGCAGTACTTC	CASSLMGSYEQYF
TRBV19	.	TRBD1	TRBJ1-1	TGTGCCAGCGGGCCCGGGACAGGGGTTATCACTGAAGCTTTCTTT	CASGPGTGVITEAFF
TRBV19	.	TRBD2	TRBJ2-1	TGTGCCAGTAGTATTGGGACTACTTTCCGGTCGAATGAGCAGTTCTTC	CASSIGTTFRSNEQFF
TRBV18	once	.	TRBJ2-3	TGTGCCAGCTCACCGGACCTTTCCACAGATACGCAGTATTTT	CASSPDLSTDTQYF
TRBV10-2	.	TRBD2	TRBJ2-5	TGCGCCAGCAGTGAGTCGTGGCGGGGGGGAGAGACCCAGTACTTC	CASSESWRGGETQYF
TRBV3-1/TRBV3-2	.	TRBD1	TRBJ1-2	TGTGCCAGCAGCGCTCGGGACAGGCTCAACTATGGCTACACCTTC	CASSARDRLNYGYTF
TRBV3-1/TRBV3-2	.	.	TRBJ1-1	TGTGCCAGCAGCCAAGATGAGTACCCGGGCAGGATTAACACTGAAGCTTTCTTT	CASSQDEYPGRINTEAFF
TRBV19	.	TRBD2	TRBJ2-7	TGTGCCAGTAGTCCTCTTTGGGCTAGCGGGAGTCTCGACGAGCAGTACTTC	CASSPLWASGSLDEQYF
TRBV28	.	.	TRBJ1-5	TGTGCCAGCAGTCCTATGAGCTTCGGCAGCAATCAGCCCCAGCATTTT	CASSPMSFGSNQPQHF
TRBV2	.	.	TRBJ2-7	TGTGCCAGCAGCCGATCCACCCACTCTGTCTCCTACGAGCAGTACTTC	CASSRSTHSVSYEQYF
TRBV4-3	.	.	TRBJ1-2	TGCGCCAGCAGCCAAGACGTGATAAACTATGGCTACACCTTC	CASSQDVINYGYTF
TRBV12-3/TRBV12-4	.	.	TRBJ1-2	TGTGCCAGCAGTTCCAGTAACTATGGCTACACCTTC	CASSSSNYGYTF
TRBV29-1	.	TRBD1	TRBJ1-2	TGCAGCATTCGGGACAGTTATGGCTACACCTTC	CSIRDSYGYTF
TRBV19	.	TRBD1	TRBJ2-7	TGTGCCAGTAGTTCTTCCGGACAGGGCGGCGAGCAGTACTTC	CASSSSGQGGEQYF
TRBV24-1	.	TRBD1	TRBJ2-7	TGTGCCACCAGTACTGGACAGGCCTACGAGCAGTACTTC	CATSTGQAYEQYF
TRBV7-7	.	.	TRBJ2-2	TGTGCCAGCAGCAACGATGGGATTAACACCGGGGAGCTGTTTTTT	CASSNDGINTGELFF
TRBV4-1	.	TRBD1	TRBJ1-3	TGCGCCAGCAGCCAAGGTGGGACAGCCGGAAACACCATATATTTT	CASSQGGTAGNTIYF
TRBV5-6	.	.	TRBJ1-4	TGTGCCAGCAGCTTGGGGACAGAGAATGAAAAACTGTTTTTT	CASSLGTENEKLFF
TRBV5-1	once	TRBD2	TRBJ2-1	TGCGCCAGCAGCTTGGCCCCCCGGACTAGCGGGGTTGCGGGGAATGAGCAGTTCTTC	CASSLAPRTSGVAGNEQFF
TRBV5-1	.	TRBD2	TRBJ2-3	TGCGCCAGCAGCCGGAGCGGGAGGGATCCAGATACGCAGTATTTT	CASSRSGRDPDTQYF
TRBV7-2	.	.	TRBJ2-3	TGTGCCAGCAGCTTAAGGCAGCCCCCAGATACGCAGTATTTT	CASSLRQPPDTQYF